A selection of T cell receptor beta chains follows, all from one sample in a study of blood T cells in healthy people across ages. Via MiXCR, TCRdb re-called the 5' RACE reads, giving one row per CDR3 protein. The sample comprises fewer than 1.5 million distinct CDR3 sequences, about 40% of which are singletons, and roughly 7.9% rests with the top ten. The sample comprised blood. Receptor source: a woman younger than 30 in good health. CDR3s include the opening cysteine and the closing phenylalanine or tryptophan. The D gene is left open where the match is weak. Where a row states a size, it is once, few, many or the class of an expanded clone; other rows omit it.

>14|TRBV28|NA|NA|TRBJ1-2
TGTGCCAGCAGTTTAGTTTCAGGGAGTGGCGGCTACACCTTC
CASSLVSGSGGYTF
>18|TRBV28|NA|TRBD2|TRBJ2-1
TGTGCCAGCAGCCCACGACTAGCGGGGGGCCTAGACGGCTATGAGCAGTTCTTC
CASSPRLAGGLDGYEQFF
>13|TRBV12-3/TRBV12-4|NA|NA|TRBJ2-5
TGTGCCAGCAGTTGTGGGCAGCAAGAGACCCAGTACTTC
CASSCGQQETQYF
>11|TRBV24-1|NA|NA|TRBJ2-7
TGTGCCACCAGTAGAAACAATGAGCAGTACTTC
CATSRNNEQYF
>15|TRBV6-5|many|NA|TRBJ2-7
TGTGCCAGCAGTTACTCCGTGACTGAGCCCTACGAGCAGTACTTC
CASSYSVTEPYEQYF
>22|TRBV6-2/TRBV6-3|NA|TRBD2|TRBJ2-3
TGTGCCAGCAGTTACTCGACCTGGGACACTAGCGGGCGGAGAGTTGATACAGATACGCAGTATTTT
CASSYSTWDTSGRRVDTDTQYF
>14|TRBV4-1|few|NA|TRBJ2-7
TGCGCCAGCAGCCAAGATGAGGGGTACGGCGAGCAGTACTTC
CASSQDEGYGEQYF
>14|TRBV27|NA|NA|TRBJ1-2
TGTGCCAGCAGTAGGACAGCCTCTCCTTCTGGCTACACCTTC
CASSRTASPSGYTF
>14|TRBV11-2|NA|NA|TRBJ2-1
TGTGCCAGCAGCTTTACATCCGCCTACAATGAGCAGTTCTTC
CASSFTSAYNEQFF
>16|TRBV12-3/TRBV12-4|NA|NA|TRBJ2-1
TGTGCCAGCACCCGAGCTCTAGCGTCCCTTAGGGATGAGCAGTTCTTC
CASTRALASLRDEQFF
>14|TRBV29-1|few|TRBD1|TRBJ1-4
TGTAGCGTTTTTCCCCAGGGGGCTAATGAAAAACTGTTTTTT
CSVFPQGANEKLFF
>15|TRBV2|NA|NA|TRBJ2-1
TGTGCCAGCAGTGAGGCGGGTCGGGCCTTAAATGAGCAGTTCTTC
CASSEAGRALNEQFF
>17|TRBV18|NA|NA|TRBJ1-4
TGTGCCAGCTCACCGGCAGGGCCTACATGGGGAAATGAAAAACTGTTTTTT
CASSPAGPTWGNEKLFF
>13|TRBV24-1|NA|NA|TRBJ2-6
TGTGCCACCAGTGAAGATGGGGCCAACGTCCTGACTTTC
CATSEDGANVLTF
>15|TRBV14|NA|NA|TRBJ2-3
TGTGCCAGCAGCCCCCGACCTTACGACACAGATACGCAGTATTTT
CASSPRPYDTDTQYF
>11|TRBV3-1|NA|NA|TRBJ1-2
TGTGCCAGTTTCGCCGGGTATGGCTACACCTTC
CASFAGYGYTF
>17|TRBV10-2|NA|TRBD2|TRBJ2-5
TGCGCCAGCAGTGAGCCCCGGACTAGCGGACTACAAGAGACCCAGTACTTC
CASSEPRTSGLQETQYF
>14|TRBV29-1|few|NA|TRBJ1-4
TGCAGCGTTGGAGGAGGATCCTTAGATGAAAAACTGTTTTTT
CSVGGGSLDEKLFF
>14|TRBV6-1|NA|NA|TRBJ2-7
TGTGCCAGCATCCCAGCGGGTTGGGCGCGCGAGCAGTACTTC
CASIPAGWAREQYF
>16|TRBV5-1|few|TRBD1|TRBJ1-1
TGCGCCAGCAGCATCGGACAGGGGGCAACGAACACTGAAGCTTTCTTT
CASSIGQGATNTEAFF
>13|TRBV14|NA|NA|TRBJ1-1
TGTGCCAGCAGCCAAGATGGGGGGCACAAGGCTTTCTTT
CASSQDGGHKAFF
>14|TRBV6-1|NA|TRBD1|TRBJ2-7
TGTGCCAGCAGTGGACAGGGGTTTAACTACGAGCAGTACTTC
CASSGQGFNYEQYF
>17|TRBV11-2|NA|TRBD2|TRBJ2-7
TGTGCCAGCAGACGCGACGGGCTGGGCGGGAGCTCCTACGAGCAGTACTTC
CASRRDGLGGSSYEQYF
>17|TRBV7-9|few|TRBD1|TRBJ1-2
TGTGCCAGCAGCTCCCGGGACAGGGTCCCTATTAACTATGGCTACACCTTC
CASSSRDRVPINYGYTF
>13|TRBV20-1|few|NA|TRBJ2-1
TGCAGTGCGGTCCGGGACTCCAACAATGAGCAGTTCTTC
CSAVRDSNNEQFF
>14|TRBV3-1|few|NA|TRBJ2-7
TGTGCCAGCAGCCAAGCGGGGTCAGGTTACGAGCAGTACTTC
CASSQAGSGYEQYF
>14|TRBV28|few|NA|TRBJ2-2
TGTGCCAGCAGGGGCGTGGCGGACACCGGGGAGCTGTTTTTT
CASRGVADTGELFF
>17|TRBV25-1|NA|TRBD2|TRBJ2-1
TGTGCCAGCAGTGATGGATTTAGCGGGAGTTCCTACAATGAGCAGTTCTTC
CASSDGFSGSSYNEQFF
>14|TRBV27|NA|NA|TRBJ1-1
TGTGCCAGCACCCTACGAACAGGGATGACTGAAGCTTTCTTT
CASTLRTGMTEAFF
>14|TRBV6-5|NA|NA|TRBJ2-3
TGTGCCAGCAGTTACTCGATGGCCACAGATACGCAGTATTTT
CASSYSMATDTQYF
>12|TRBV21-1|few|NA|TRBJ1-2
TGTGCCAGCACCCAAGAGGCCAATGGCTACACCTTC
CASTQEANGYTF
>12|TRBV20-1|NA|TRBD1|TRBJ2-7
TGCAGTGCTAAGGGGGCAGCCTACGAGCAGTACTTC
CSAKGAAYEQYF
>13|TRBV4-1|NA|NA|TRBJ2-3
TGCGCCAGCAGCCAGACAGACGCAGATACGCAGTATTTT
CASSQTDADTQYF
>17|TRBV13|NA|NA|TRBJ2-4
TGTGCCAGCAGCCTCCAACCCCTAGGGGCTGGGGGTGGCATTCAGTACTTC
CASSLQPLGAGGGIQYF
>17|TRBV5-8|few|TRBD1|TRBJ2-5
TGTGCCAGCAGCCCCGGGACAGGGGGTTATGTGCAAGAGACCCAGTACTTC
CASSPGTGGYVQETQYF
>14|TRBV6-2/TRBV6-3|NA|NA|TRBJ2-7
TGTGCCAGCAGTTACTCAGGGACCCCCTACGCGCAGTACTTC
CASSYSGTPYAQYF
>14|TRBV6-5|few|TRBD1|TRBJ2-5
TGTGCCAGCAGTTACGGACAGGGGGCAGAGACCCAGTACTTC
CASSYGQGAETQYF
>14|TRBV12-3/TRBV12-4|few|NA|TRBJ2-7
TGTGCCAGCAGTCTTAGCAACCCCACCCACGAGCAGTACTTC
CASSLSNPTHEQYF
>14|TRBV7-9|NA|NA|TRBJ1-5
TGTGCCAGCAGCTTAGCGGGGGTCTTTCAGCCCCAGCATTTT
CASSLAGVFQPQHF
>14|TRBV6-5|NA|NA|TRBJ2-7
TGTGCCAGCAGTTACGTCGGCGGTTCCTACGAGCAGTACTTC
CASSYVGGSYEQYF
>15|TRBV5-1|few|NA|TRBJ2-7
TGCGCCAGCAGCTTGGCCGGGGATCAGGCCTACGAGCAGTACTTC
CASSLAGDQAYEQYF
>14|TRBV7-9|NA|NA|TRBJ2-7
TGTGCCAGCAGCTTTACGGGATCCTACAATGAGCAGTACTTC
CASSFTGSYNEQYF
>14|TRBV6-1|few|NA|TRBJ2-3
TGTGCCAGCAGTGAACGCGGATCCCCAGATACGCAGTATTTT
CASSERGSPDTQYF
>14|TRBV6-4|NA|TRBD1|TRBJ1-1
TGTGCCAGCAGGCTAGGGACAGGGAGTCCTGAAGCTTTCTTT
CASRLGTGSPEAFF
>14|TRBV6-6|few|TRBD1|TRBJ2-7
TGTGCCAGCCGAATAGGGGGCAGTGCATACGAGCAGTACTTC
CASRIGGSAYEQYF
>14|TRBV5-1|many|NA|TRBJ1-1
TGCGCCAGCAGCTTGGCCGGGCAGAACACTGAAGCTTTCTTT
CASSLAGQNTEAFF
>13|TRBV25-1|NA|NA|TRBJ1-5
TGTGCCTGCAGTGCCGACGAGAGGTCGGCTCAGCATTTT
CACSADERSAQHF
>12|TRBV29-1|NA|NA|TRBJ1-2
TGCAGCGTTGATACAGGGAGGTATGGCTACACCTTC
CSVDTGRYGYTF
>11|TRBV6-5|few|TRBD1|TRBJ1-2
TGTGCCATAACAGGGGGGAATGGCTACACCTTC
CAITGGNGYTF
>16|TRBV6-1|NA|NA|TRBJ2-4
TGTGCCAGCAGTATAGGTCTACAGCCACTTCAAAACATTCAGTACTTC
CASSIGLQPLQNIQYF
>14|TRBV20-1|few|TRBD1|TRBJ1-2
TGCAGTGCTCCACCCGACAGGGGGTGGGATGGCTACACCTTC
CSAPPDRGWDGYTF
>15|TRBV20-1|NA|TRBD1|TRBJ2-7
TGCAGTGCCAAACAACCGGGACAGGGGTCCTACGAGCAGTACTTC
CSAKQPGQGSYEQYF
>16|TRBV20-1|few|TRBD1|TRBJ1-4
TGCAGTGCTAGACCTATGACCGGGACAGGAGGCGAAAAACTGTTTTTT
CSARPMTGTGGEKLFF
>15|TRBV5-1|NA|NA|TRBJ1-1
TGCGCCAGCAGCCTTCCAGGCAGGGCGAACACTGAAGCTTTCTTT
CASSLPGRANTEAFF
>16|TRBV20-1|few|TRBD2|TRBJ2-3
TGCAGTGCTAGAAGTCTAGCGGGAAGAAGCACAGATACGCAGTATTTT
CSARSLAGRSTDTQYF
>18|TRBV11-2|NA|TRBD2|TRBJ2-5
TGTGCCAGCAGCTTGCTTGGACTAGCGGGGGGGCCGATAGAGACCCAGTACTTC
CASSLLGLAGGPIETQYF
>16|TRBV27|NA|NA|TRBJ2-7
TGTGCCAGCAGTCCCTCCCGGACTCAAACTCCCTACGAGCAGTACTTC
CASSPSRTQTPYEQYF